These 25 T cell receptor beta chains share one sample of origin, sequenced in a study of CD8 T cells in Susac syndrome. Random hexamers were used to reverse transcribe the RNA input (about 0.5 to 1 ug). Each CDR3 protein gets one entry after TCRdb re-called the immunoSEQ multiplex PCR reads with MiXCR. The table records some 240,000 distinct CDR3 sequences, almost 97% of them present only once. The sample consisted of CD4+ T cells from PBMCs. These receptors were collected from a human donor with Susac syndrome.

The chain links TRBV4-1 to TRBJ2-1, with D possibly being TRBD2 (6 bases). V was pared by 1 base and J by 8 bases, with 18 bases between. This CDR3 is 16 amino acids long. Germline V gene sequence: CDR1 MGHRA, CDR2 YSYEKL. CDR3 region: CASSQGVGTLGYEQFF. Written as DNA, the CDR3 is TGCGCCAGCAGCCAAGGAGTCGGGACTCTGGGGTATGAGCAGTTCTTC.

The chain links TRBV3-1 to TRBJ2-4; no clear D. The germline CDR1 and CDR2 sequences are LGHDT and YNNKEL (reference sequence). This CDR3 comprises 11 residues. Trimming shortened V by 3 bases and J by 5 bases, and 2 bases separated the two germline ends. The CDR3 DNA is TGTGCCAGCAGCCAGGAAAACATTCAGTACTTC. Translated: CASSQENIQYF.

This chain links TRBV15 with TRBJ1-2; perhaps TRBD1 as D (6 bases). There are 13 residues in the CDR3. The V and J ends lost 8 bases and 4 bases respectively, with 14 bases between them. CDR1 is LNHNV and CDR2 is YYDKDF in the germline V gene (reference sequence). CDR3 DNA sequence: TGTGCCACCGGACAGTGGGGTGGCTATGGCTACACCTTC. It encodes CATGQWGGYGYTF.

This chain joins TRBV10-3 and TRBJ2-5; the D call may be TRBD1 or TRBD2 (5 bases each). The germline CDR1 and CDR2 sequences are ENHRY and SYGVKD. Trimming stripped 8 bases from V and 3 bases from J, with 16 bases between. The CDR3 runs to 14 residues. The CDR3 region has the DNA TGTGCCATCGGTGGACCCGGGGCCGAAGAGACCCAGTACTTC. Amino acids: CAIGGPGAEETQYF.

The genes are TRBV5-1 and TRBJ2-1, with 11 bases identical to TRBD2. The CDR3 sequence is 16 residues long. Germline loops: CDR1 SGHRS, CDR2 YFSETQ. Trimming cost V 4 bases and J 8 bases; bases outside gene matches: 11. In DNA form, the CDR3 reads TGCGCCAGCAGCCCGGGACTAGCGGCCTCGGTCGATGAGCAGTTCTTC. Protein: CASSPGLAASVDEQFF.

CDR3 coding DNA: TGTGCCAGCAGTTCAGATACCCTCGTGCACAATGAGCAGTTCTTC. Translation: CASSSDTLVHNEQFF. The V call is TRBV6-2 or TRBV6-3, the J call TRBJ2-1; D ambiguous. Germline CDR1 reads MNHEY; CDR2 reads SVGEGT. The length of the CDR3 is 15 residues. Trimming left V 4 bases short and J 5 bases short, with 15 bases between.

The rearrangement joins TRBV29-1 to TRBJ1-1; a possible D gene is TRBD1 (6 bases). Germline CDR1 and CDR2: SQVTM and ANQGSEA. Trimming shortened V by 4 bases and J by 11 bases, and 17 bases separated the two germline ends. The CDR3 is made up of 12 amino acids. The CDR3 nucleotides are TGCAGCGTTGTGGGGGGGGCGCGTCAGGCTTTCTTT. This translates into CSVVGGARQAFF. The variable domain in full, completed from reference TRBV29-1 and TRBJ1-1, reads SAVISQKPSRDICQRGTSLTIQCQVDSQVTMMFWYRQQPGQSLTLIATANQGSEATYESGFVIDKFPISRPNLTFSTLTVSNMSPEDSSIYLCSVVGGARQAFFGQGTRLTVV.

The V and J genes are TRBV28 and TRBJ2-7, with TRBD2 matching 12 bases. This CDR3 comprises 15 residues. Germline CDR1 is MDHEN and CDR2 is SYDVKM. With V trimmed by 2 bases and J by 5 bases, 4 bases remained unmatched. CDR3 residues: CASSLLAGGGDEQYF. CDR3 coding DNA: TGTGCCAGCAGTTTACTAGCGGGAGGGGGGGACGAGCAGTACTTC.

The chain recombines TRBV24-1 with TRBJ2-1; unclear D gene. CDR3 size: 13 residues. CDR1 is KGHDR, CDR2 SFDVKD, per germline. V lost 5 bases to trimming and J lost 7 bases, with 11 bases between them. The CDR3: CATSGRWKNEQFF. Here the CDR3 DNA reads TGTGCCACCAGTGGGCGGTGGAAGAATGAGCAGTTCTTC.

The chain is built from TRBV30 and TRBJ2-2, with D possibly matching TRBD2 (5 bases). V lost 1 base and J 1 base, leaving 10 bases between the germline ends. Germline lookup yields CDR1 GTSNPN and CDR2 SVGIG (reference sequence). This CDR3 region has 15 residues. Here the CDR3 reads CAWSDMGRNTGELFF. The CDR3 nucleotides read TGTGCCTGGAGTGACATGGGGAGGAACACCGGGGAGCTGTTTTTT.

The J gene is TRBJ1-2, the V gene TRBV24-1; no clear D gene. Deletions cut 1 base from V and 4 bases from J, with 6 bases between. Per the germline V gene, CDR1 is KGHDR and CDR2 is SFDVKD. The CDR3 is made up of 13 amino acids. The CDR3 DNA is TGTGCCACCAGTGATTTCCCGTTCTATGGCTACACCTTC. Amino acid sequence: CATSDFPFYGYTF.

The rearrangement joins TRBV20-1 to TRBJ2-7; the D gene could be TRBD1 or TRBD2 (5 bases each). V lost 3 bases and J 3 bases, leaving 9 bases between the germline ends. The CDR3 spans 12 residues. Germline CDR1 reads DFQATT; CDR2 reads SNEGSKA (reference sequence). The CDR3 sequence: CSARGPNYEQYF. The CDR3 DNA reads TGCAGTGCTAGGGGACCCAACTACGAGCAGTACTTC.

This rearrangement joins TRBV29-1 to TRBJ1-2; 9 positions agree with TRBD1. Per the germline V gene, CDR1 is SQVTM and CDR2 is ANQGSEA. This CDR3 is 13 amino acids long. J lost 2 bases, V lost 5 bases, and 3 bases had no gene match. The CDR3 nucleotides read TGCAGCGTTCGCGGACAGGGGAACTATGGCTACACCTTC. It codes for CSVRGQGNYGYTF.

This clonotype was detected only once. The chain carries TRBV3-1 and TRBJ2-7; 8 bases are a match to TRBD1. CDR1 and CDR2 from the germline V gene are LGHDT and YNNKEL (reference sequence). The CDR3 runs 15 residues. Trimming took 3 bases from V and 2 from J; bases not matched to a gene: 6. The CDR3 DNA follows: TGTGCCAGCAGCCATCCGGGACAGGTGGCCTACGAGCAGTACTTC. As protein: CASSHPGQVAYEQYF.

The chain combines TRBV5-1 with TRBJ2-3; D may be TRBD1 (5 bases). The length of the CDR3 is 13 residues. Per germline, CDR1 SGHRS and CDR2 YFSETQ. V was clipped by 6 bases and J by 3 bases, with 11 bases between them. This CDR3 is CASTQGSTDTQYF. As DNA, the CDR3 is TGCGCCAGCACCCAGGGCTCTACAGATACGCAGTATTTT.

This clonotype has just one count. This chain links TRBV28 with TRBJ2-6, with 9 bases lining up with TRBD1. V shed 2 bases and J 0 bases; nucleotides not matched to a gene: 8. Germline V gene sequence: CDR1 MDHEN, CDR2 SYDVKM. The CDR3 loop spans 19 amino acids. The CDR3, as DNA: TGTGCCAGCAGTTTACGCTGGGACAGGGAAGACTCTGGGGCCAACGTCCTGACTTTC. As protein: CASSLRWDREDSGANVLTF. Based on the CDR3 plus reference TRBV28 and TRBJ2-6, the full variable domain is DVKVTQSSRYLVKRTGEKVFLECVQDMDHENMFWYRQDPGLGLRLIYFSYDVKMKEKGDIPEGYSVSREKKERFSLILESASTNQTSMYLCASSLRWDREDSGANVLTFGAGSRLTVL.

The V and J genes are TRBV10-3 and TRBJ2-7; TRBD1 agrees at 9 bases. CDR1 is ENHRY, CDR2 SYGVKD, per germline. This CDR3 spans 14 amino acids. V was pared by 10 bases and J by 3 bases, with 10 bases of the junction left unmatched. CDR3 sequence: CASDRTGEVYEQYF. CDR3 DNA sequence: TGTGCCAGCGATAGGACAGGGGAAGTCTACGAGCAGTACTTC.

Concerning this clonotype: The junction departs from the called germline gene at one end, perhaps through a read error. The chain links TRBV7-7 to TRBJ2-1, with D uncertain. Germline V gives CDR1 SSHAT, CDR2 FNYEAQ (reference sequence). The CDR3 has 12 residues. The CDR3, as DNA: TGTGCTAGCAGTATTGGTGTCGGTGAGCAGTTCTTC. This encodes CASSIGVGEQFF.

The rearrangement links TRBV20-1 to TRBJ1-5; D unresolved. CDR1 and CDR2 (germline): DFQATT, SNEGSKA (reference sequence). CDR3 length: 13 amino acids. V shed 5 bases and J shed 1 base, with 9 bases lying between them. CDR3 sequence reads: CSARGPSNQPQHF. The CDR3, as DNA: TGCAGTGCTCGTGGACCGAGCAATCAGCCCCAGCATTTT.

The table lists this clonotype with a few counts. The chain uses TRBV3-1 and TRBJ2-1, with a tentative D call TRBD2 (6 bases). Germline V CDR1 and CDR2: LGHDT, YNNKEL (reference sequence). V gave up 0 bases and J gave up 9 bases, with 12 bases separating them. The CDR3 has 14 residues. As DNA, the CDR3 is TGTGCCAGCAGCCAAGAGGTTCGGGAGAGTGAGCAGTTCTTC. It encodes CASSQEVRESEQFF.

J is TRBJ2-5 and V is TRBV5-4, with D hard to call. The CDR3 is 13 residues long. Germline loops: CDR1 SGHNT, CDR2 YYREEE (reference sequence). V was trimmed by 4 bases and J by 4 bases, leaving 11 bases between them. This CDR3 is CASSQPLRETQYF. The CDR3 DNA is TGTGCCAGCAGCCAACCCCTCCGAGAGACCCAGTACTTC.

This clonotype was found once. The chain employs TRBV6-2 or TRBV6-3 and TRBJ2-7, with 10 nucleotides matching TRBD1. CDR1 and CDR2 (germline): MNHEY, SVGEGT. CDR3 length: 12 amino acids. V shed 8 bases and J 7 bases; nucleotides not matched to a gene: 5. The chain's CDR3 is CASRDRGLEQYF. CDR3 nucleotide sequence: TGTGCCAGCCGGGACAGGGGATTAGAGCAGTACTTC.

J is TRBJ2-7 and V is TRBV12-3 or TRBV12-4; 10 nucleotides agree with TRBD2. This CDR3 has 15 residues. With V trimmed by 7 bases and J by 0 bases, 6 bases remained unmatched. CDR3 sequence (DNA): TGTGCCAGCACTACGGGACTAGCGAGCTCCTACGAGCAGTACTTC. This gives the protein CASTTGLASSYEQYF.

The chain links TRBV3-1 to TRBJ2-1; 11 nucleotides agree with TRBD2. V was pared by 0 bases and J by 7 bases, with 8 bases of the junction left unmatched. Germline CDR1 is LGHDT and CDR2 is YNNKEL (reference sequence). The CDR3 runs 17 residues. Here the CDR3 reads CASSQDPRLAGGNEQFF. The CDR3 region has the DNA TGTGCCAGCAGCCAAGATCCCAGGCTAGCGGGAGGAAATGAGCAGTTCTTC.

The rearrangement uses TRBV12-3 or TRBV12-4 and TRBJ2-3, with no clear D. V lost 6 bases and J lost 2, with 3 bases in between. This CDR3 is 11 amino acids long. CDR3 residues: CASRVTDTQYF. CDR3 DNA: TGTGCCAGCAGGGTCACAGATACGCAGTATTTT.